Listed below are T cell receptor beta chains from one sample, sequenced in a study of long-term antiretroviral therapy in people with HIV. Assay used: immunoSEQ multiplex PCR; TCRdb lists only in-frame clones, some missing. The sample consists of about 10,000 clones, approximately 78% of them appearing once. The sequencing used unsorted PBMCs, collected 0.7 years after starting antiretroviral therapy. These receptors all stem from a man aged 40-55 years with HIV. Both conserved end residues are trimmed from each CDR3. The order of the fields is V gene, D gene, CDR3 protein. A D gene is named only where the DNA matches it firmly.

>TRBV27|.
ASSFRGNQPQH
>TRBV27|TRBD1
ASSFRDRGKFMNTEAF
>TRBV10-3|.
AISESRLAGTEQY
>TRBV7-2|TRBD2
ASSLGLAGGIGELF
>TRBV5-1|.
ASSLEGVPKTEAF
>TRBV5-4|.
ASSDGGDIEGYT
>TRBV7-9|.
ASSFVGSSGNTIY
>TRBV11-3|.
ASSLVGPGPNTGELF
>TRBV6-5|.
ASSARRFGDEQY
>TRBV19|TRBD1
ASGQGLNEQY
>TRBV5-4|.
ASTPQALNTEAF
>TRBV5-8|TRBD1
ASSLNRGSNQPQH
>TRBV6-1|TRBD2
ASSERGELLADNEQF
>TRBV7-2|TRBD2
ASSSLPGLAGVETQY
>TRBV29-1|TRBD1
SVGTGTEKLF
>TRBV2|TRBD2
ASRDSPGLGANNEQF
>TRBV6-5|.
ASSYTQALLNEQF
>TRBV19|.
ASSTRSGASGELF
>TRBV7-9|.
ASSSGVTYEQY
>TRBV7-8|.
ASSSQGKGYEQY
>TRBV11-1|.
ASGTGRGTNQPQH
>TRBV29-1|TRBD2
SVEYGTSDEQY
>TRBV11-1|TRBD1
ASSSPGQLEYGYT
>TRBV29-1|.
SVERGDAGNTIY
>TRBV5-1|.
ASVTGTTNTGELF
>TRBV30|.
AWTRGASSDTQY
>TRBV10-3|.
AISVRQDYEQY
>TRBV18|.
ASSPLARTGTEAF
>TRBV4-2|TRBD2
ASSQGGLAGGLGETQY
>TRBV14|TRBD1
ASSLQGAGTDTQY